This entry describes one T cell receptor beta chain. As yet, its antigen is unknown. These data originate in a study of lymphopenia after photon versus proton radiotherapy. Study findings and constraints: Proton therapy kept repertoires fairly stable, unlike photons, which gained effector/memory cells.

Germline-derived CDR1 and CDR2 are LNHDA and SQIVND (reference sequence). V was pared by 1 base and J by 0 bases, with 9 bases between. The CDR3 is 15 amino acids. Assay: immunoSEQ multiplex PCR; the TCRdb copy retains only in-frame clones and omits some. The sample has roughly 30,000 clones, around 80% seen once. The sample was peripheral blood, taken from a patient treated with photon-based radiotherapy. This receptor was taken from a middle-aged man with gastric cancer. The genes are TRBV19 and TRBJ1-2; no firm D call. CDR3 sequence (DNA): TGTGCCAGTAGTATAGTTGGGGATTCTAACTATGGCTACACCTTC. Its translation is CASSIVGDSNYGYTF.